This TCR beta chain originates from a study of spatial heterogeneity in lung cancer. Study-level information: The donors, around 72 patients with untreated early-stage non-small cell lung cancer, provided the samples.

Germline V lookup: CDR1 SQVTM, CDR2 ANQGSEA. With 4 bases removed from V and 4 bases from J, the gap between germline ends came to 11 bases. CDR3 length: 13 residues. This clonotype was observed at least ten times. In TCRdb, the 5' RACE reads were re-called with MiXCR into one record per CDR3 protein. Of roughly 120,000 distinct CDR3 sequences detected, under 14% appear once; the ten largest clones hold less than 25%. The time point denotes: blood at routine non-recurrence follow-up after resection. This material consisted of PBMCs, taken at follow-up. V and J are TRBV29-1 and TRBJ1-5; unclear D gene. The sequence was collected from a female donor with early-stage non-small cell lung cancer. The CDR3 is CSVAVMRNQPQHF. The DNA for the CDR3 is TGCAGCGTTGCGGTAATGAGAAATCAGCCCCAGCATTTT.